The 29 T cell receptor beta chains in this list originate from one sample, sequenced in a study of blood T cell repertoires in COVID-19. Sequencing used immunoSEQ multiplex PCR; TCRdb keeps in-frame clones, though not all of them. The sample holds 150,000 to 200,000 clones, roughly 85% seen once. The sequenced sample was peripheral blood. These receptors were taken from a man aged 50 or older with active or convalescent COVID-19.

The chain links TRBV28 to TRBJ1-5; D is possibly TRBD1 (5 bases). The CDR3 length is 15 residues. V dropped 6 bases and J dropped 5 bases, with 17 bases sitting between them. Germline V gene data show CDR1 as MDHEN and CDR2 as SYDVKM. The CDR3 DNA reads TGTGCCAGCAGCCCTTATCGAGGGGAGGATCAGCCCCAGCATTTT. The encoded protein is CASSPYRGEDQPQHF.

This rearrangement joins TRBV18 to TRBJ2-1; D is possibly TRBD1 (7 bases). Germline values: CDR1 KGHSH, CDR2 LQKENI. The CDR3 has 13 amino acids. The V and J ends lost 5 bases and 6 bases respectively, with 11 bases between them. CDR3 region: CASSAGTANEQFF. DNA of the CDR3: TGTGCCAGCTCAGCGGGGACAGCCAATGAGCAGTTCTTC.

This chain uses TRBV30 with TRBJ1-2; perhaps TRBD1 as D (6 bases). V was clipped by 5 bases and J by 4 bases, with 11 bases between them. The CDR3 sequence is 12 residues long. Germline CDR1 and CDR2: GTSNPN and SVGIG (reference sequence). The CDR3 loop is CAWEGGSYGYTF. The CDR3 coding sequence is TGTGCCTGGGAAGGGGGAAGCTATGGCTACACCTTC.

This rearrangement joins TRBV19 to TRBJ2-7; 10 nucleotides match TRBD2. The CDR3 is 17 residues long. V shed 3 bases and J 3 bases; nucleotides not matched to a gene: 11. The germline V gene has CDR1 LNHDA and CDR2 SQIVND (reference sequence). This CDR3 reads CASSIGGLAGEYYEQYF. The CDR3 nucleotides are TGTGCCAGTAGTATTGGAGGTCTAGCGGGAGAGTACTACGAGCAGTACTTC.

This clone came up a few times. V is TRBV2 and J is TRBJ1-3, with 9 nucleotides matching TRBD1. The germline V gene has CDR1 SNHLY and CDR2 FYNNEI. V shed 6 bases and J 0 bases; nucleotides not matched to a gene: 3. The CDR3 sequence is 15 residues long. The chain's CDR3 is CASSGQGNSGNTIYF. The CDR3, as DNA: TGTGCCAGCAGCGGACAGGGGAACTCTGGAAACACCATATATTTT.

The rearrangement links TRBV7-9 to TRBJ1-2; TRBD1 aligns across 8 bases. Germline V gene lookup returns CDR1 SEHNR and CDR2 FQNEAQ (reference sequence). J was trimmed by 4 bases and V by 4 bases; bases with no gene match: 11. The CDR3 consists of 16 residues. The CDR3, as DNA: TGTGCCAGCAGCTCATCGCGAAGGACAGGGACCTATGGCTACACCTTC. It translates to CASSSSRRTGTYGYTF.

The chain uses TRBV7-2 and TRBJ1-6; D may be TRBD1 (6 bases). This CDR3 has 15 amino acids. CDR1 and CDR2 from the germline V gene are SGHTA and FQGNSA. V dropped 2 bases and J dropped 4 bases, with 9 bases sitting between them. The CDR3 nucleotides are TGTGCCAGCAGCTTAACAGGGCCATATAATTCACCCCTCCACTTT. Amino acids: CASSLTGPYNSPLHF.

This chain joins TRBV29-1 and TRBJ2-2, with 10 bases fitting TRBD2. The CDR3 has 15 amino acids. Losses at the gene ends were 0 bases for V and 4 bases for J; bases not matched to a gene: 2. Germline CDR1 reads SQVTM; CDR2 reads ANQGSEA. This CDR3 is CSVEDLAGGTGELFF. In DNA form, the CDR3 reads TGCAGCGTTGAAGATTTAGCGGGAGGCACCGGGGAGCTGTTTTTT.

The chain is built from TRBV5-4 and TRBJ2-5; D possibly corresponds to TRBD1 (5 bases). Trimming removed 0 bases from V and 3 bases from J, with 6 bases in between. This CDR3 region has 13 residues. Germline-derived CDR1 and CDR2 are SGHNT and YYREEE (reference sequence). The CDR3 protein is CASSLGQKETQYF. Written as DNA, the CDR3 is TGTGCCAGCAGCTTGGGACAGAAAGAGACCCAGTACTTC.

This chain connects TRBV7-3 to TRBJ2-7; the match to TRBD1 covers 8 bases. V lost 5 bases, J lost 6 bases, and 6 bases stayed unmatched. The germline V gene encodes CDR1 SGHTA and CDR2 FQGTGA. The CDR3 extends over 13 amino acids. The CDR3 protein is CASSHRTGSEQYF. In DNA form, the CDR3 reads TGTGCCAGCAGCCACCGGACAGGGAGCGAGCAGTACTTC.

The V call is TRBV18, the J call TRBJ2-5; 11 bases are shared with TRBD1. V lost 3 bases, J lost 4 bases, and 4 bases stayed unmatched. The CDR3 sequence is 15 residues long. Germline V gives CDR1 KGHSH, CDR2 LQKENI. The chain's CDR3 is CASSPRTGGLETQYF. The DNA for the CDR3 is TGTGCCAGCTCACCTAGGACAGGGGGCCTAGAGACCCAGTACTTC.

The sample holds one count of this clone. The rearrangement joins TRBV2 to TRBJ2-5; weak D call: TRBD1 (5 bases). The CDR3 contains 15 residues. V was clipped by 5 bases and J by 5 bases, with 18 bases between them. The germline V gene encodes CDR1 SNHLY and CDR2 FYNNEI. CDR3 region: CASSPLGLVGETQYF. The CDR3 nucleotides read TGTGCCAGCAGTCCCCTGGGGCTAGTAGGTGAGACCCAGTACTTC. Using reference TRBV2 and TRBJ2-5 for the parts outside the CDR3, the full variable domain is EPEVTQTPSHQVTQMGQEVILRCVPISNHLYFYWYRQILGQKVEFLVSFYNNEISEKSEIFDDQFSVERPDGSNFTLKIRSTKLEDSAMYFCASSPLGLVGETQYFGPGTRLLVL.

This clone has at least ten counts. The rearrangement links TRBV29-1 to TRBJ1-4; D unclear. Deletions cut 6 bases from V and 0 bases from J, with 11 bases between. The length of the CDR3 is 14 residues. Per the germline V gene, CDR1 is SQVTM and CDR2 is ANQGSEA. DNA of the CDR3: TGCAGCGTCCCTGGGCTTGCAACTAATGAAAAACTGTTTTTT. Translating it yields CSVPGLATNEKLFF.

The DNA for the CDR3 is TGTGCCTGGAGCTGGGAGCAGCTCAACACTGAAGCTTTCTTT. Encoded protein: CAWSWEQLNTEAFF. V usage is TRBV30 and J usage is TRBJ1-1; D not certain. Germline V CDR1 and CDR2: GTSNPN, SVGIG (reference sequence). CDR3 length: 14 amino acids. The V end was cut by 3 bases, the J end by 2 bases, with 13 bases between.

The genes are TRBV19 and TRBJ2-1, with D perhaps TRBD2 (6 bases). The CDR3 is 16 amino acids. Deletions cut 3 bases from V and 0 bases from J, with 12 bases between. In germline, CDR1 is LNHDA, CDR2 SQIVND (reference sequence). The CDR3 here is CASSISSGSSYNEQFF. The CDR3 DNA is TGTGCCAGTAGTATTAGTAGCGGTAGCTCCTACAATGAGCAGTTCTTC.

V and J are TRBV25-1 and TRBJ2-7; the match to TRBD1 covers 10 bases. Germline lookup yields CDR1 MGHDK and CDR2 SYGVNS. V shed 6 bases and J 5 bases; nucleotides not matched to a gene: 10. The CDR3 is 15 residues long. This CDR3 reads CASRPISGTGDEQYF. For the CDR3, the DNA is TGTGCCAGCAGACCCATCTCCGGGACAGGGGACGAGCAGTACTTC.

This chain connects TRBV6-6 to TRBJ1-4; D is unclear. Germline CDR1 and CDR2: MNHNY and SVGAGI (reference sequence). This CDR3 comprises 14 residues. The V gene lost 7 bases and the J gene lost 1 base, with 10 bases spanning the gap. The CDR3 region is CASISGLTNEKLFF. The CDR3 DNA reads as TGTGCCAGCATCTCAGGATTAACTAATGAAAAACTGTTTTTT.

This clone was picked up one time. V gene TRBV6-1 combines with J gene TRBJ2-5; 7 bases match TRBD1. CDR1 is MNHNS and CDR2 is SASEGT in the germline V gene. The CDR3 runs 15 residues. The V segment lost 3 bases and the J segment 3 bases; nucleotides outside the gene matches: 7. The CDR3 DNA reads TGTGCCAGCAGTGAGCTCAGGGGGAACAAAGAGACCCAGTACTTC. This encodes CASSELRGNKETQYF.

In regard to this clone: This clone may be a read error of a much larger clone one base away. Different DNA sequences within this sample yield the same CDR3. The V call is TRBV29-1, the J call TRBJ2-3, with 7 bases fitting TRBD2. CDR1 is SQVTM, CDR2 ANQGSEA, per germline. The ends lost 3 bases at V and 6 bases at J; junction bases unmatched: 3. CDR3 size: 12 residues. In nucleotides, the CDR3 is TGCAGCGTTGATGCGGGAGTGGATACGCAGTATTTT. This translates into CSVDAGVDTQYF.

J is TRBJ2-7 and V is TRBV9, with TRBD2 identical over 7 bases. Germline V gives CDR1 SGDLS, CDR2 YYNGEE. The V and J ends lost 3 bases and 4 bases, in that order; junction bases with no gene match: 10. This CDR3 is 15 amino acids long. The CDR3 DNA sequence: TGTGCCAGCAGCGCAGAGTTGGGGGGGATTTACGAGCAGTACTTC. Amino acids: CASSAELGGIYEQYF.

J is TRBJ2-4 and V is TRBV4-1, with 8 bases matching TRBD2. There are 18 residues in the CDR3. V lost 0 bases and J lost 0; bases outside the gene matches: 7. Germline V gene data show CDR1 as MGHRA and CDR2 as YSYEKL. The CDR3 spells CASSQDRSSGLAKNIQYF. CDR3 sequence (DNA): TGCGCCAGCAGCCAAGATCGGTCTAGCGGGCTAGCCAAAAACATTCAGTACTTC.

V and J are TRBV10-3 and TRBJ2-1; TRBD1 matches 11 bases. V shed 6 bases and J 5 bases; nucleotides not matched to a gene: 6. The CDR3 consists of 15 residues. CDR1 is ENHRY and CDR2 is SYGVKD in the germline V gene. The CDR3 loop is CAIRDGQGANNEQFF. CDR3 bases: TGTGCCATCAGAGACGGACAGGGGGCCAACAATGAGCAGTTCTTC.

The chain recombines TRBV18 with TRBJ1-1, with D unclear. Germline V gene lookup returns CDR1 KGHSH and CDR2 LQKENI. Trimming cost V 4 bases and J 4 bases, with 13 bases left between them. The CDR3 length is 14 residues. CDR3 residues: CASSQTGGLTEAFF. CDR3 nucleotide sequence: TGTGCCAGCTCACAAACGGGAGGGCTCACTGAAGCTTTCTTT.

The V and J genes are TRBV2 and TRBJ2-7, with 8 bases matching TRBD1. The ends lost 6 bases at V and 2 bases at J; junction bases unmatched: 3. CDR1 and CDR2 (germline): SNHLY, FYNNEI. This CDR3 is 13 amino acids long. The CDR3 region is CASRGQVAYEQYF. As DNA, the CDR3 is TGTGCCAGCAGGGGACAGGTAGCCTACGAGCAGTACTTC.

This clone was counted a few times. The CDR3 loop reads CASSDRDRSDTQYF. CDR3 nucleotides: TGCGCCAGCAGTGATCGTGACAGGTCAGATACGCAGTATTTT. The chain couples TRBV10-2 to TRBJ2-3; the D gene is possibly TRBD1 (6 bases). Deletions cut 3 bases from V and 4 bases from J, with 11 bases between. CDR1 is WSHSY and CDR2 is SAAADI in the germline V gene. The CDR3 covers 14 residues.

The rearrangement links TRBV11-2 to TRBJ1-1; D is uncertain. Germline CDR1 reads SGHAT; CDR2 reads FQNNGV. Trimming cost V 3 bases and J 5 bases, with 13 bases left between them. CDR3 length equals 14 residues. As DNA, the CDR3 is TGTGCCAGCAGCTTTTCCTCGCGGGGAACTGAAGCTTTCTTT. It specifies CASSFSSRGTEAFF.

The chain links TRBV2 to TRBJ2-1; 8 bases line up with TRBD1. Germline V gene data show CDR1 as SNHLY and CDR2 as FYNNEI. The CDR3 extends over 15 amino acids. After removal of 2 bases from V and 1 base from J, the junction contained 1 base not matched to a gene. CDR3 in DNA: TGTGCCAGCAGTGAATGGGACAGGTCCTACAATGAGCAGTTCTTC. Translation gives CASSEWDRSYNEQFF.

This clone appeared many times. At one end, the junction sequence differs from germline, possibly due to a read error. CDR3 region: CASSLTHLSGVEGYTF. CDR3 DNA sequence: TGTGCCAGCAGCCTAACCCACCTATCAGGGGTAGAGGGCTACACCTTC. The V and J genes are TRBV7-3 and TRBJ1-2; TRBD1 might be the D (6 bases). The CDR3 totals 16 residues. The germline V gene encodes CDR1 SGHTA and CDR2 FQGTGA.

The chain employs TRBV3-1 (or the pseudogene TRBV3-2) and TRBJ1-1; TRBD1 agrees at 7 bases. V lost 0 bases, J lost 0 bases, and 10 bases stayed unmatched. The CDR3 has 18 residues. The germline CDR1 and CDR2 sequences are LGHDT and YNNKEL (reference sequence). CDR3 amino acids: CASSQERETGFMNTEAFF. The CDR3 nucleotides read TGTGCCAGCAGCCAAGAGAGGGAGACAGGGTTCATGAACACTGAAGCTTTCTTT.